Shown below are 6 T cell receptor beta chains from a single sample sequenced in a study of T cells in Graves' hyperthyroidism and ophthalmopathy. The source material, RNA transcripts, was used to amplify TCR beta CDR3 regions. Initially, a first-round RT-PCR of the TCR CDR3 employed the HTBI primer set. TCRdb ran MiXCR on the multiplex PCR reads and lists one entry per CDR3 protein. The table lists some 440,000 distinct CDR3 sequences, 15% to 19% of them singletons. The sequencing input was blood. The receptors derive from a woman aged 18-29 years with Graves' hyperthyroidism.

V and J are TRBV4-2 and TRBJ2-7, with 8 bases lining up with TRBD1. Germline CDR1 and CDR2: LGHNA and YNFKEQ. V shed 0 bases and J 0 bases; nucleotides not matched to a gene: 7. The CDR3 runs 17 residues. In DNA, the CDR3 is TGTGCCAGCAGCCAAGAGGGACAGGATAGGGTCTCCTACGAGCAGTACTTC. It translates to CASSQEGQDRVSYEQYF.

This clonotype was recorded at least ten times. The rearrangement links TRBV9 to TRBJ2-7; 9 bases fit TRBD1. This CDR3 is built from 15 residues. Germline CDR1 reads SGDLS; CDR2 reads YYNGEE. The V gene end was trimmed by 0 bases and the J gene end by 4 bases; junction bases not matched to a gene: 5. CDR3: CASSVGTGEVYEQYF. CDR3 coding DNA: TGTGCCAGCAGCGTAGGGACAGGGGAGGTATACGAGCAGTACTTC.

In the case of this clonotype: No conserved phenylalanine or tryptophan ends this CDR3, so it is likely a read error. This rearrangement joins TRBV7-2 to TRBJ2-2; D gene ambiguous. Germline CDR1 SGHTA, CDR2 FQGNSA. V was cut by 5 bases and J by 5 bases, with 12 bases left in between. The CDR3 totals 14 residues. CDR3 protein: CASSPASRTGELFL. CDR3 bases: TGTGCCAGCAGCCCAGCGAGTAGAACCGGGGAGCTGTTTCTT.

The gene calls are TRBV6-1 and TRBJ2-7, with a tentative D call TRBD1 (5 bases). With 3 bases removed from V and 2 bases from J, the gap between germline ends came to 14 bases. Germline V gene lookup returns CDR1 MNHNS and CDR2 SASEGT. The CDR3 is 15 residues long. The CDR3 spells CASSDSQGSPYEQYF. CDR3 coding DNA: TGTGCCAGCAGTGATTCCCAGGGAAGTCCCTACGAGCAGTACTTC.

This clonotype was seen at least ten times. The chain employs TRBV27 and TRBJ2-1; 9 nucleotides agree with TRBD2. Germline lookup yields CDR1 MNHEY and CDR2 SMNVEV (reference sequence). Trimming at V came to 6 bases and at J to 4 bases, leaving 7 bases not matched to a gene. The CDR3 is 15 residues long. The CDR3 protein is CASRGGLALYNEQFF. CDR3 sequence (DNA): TGTGCCAGCAGGGGTGGACTAGCGCTGTACAATGAGCAGTTCTTC.

This clonotype was detected ten times or more. The V and J genes are TRBV28 and TRBJ2-7; D not certain. CDR1 is MDHEN, CDR2 SYDVKM, per germline. Deletions cut 5 bases from V and 0 bases from J, with 11 bases between. This CDR3 has 14 amino acids. The CDR3 sequence is CASSGGVFSYEQYF. CDR3 bases: TGTGCCAGCAGTGGTGGAGTTTTCTCCTACGAGCAGTACTTC.